The 7 T cell receptor beta chains listed next were all sequenced from one sample in a study of T cell changes during pregnancy in multiple sclerosis. Assay: immunoSEQ multiplex PCR; the TCRdb copy retains only in-frame clones and omits some. The table includes tens of thousands of clones, around 93% detected once. Specimen: peripheral blood, collected after pregnancy. The receptors were sampled from a female donor with multiple sclerosis, enrolled in a pregnancy study.

This clone was detected a few times. Germline and junction disagree at one end, which may indicate a read error. This chain connects TRBV9 to TRBJ1-1; D gene ambiguous. CDR1 SGDLS and CDR2 YYNGEE come from the germline V gene. The CDR3 extends over 11 amino acids. CDR3 in amino acids: CASTVQREAFF. The CDR3 bases are TGTGCCAGCACCGTACAGCGAGAAGCTTTCTTT.

J is TRBJ1-5 and V is TRBV10-3, with TRBD1 identical over 7 bases. The trim removed 2 bases at V and 3 bases at J, leaving 1 base unmatched. Germline lookup yields CDR1 ENHRY and CDR2 SYGVKD. The CDR3 loop spans 14 amino acids. The CDR3 sequence is CAISEGQANQPQHF. Written as DNA, the CDR3 is TGTGCCATCAGTGAGGGACAGGCCAATCAGCCCCAGCATTTT.

This sequence joins TRBV9 and TRBJ2-5, with TRBD2 matching over 7 bases. The CDR3 runs 17 residues. V trimming: 0 bases; J trimming: 4 bases; junction bases outside the gene matches: 12. Germline V lookup: CDR1 SGDLS, CDR2 YYNGEE. The CDR3 nucleotides are TGTGCCAGCAGCGTAGGGCGGGCTAGCGGTTTTAGAGAGACCCAGTACTTC. It encodes CASSVGRASGFRETQYF.

V is TRBV29-1 and J is TRBJ2-4, with TRBD1 as a possible D gene (6 bases). Germline assignment: CDR1 SQVTM and CDR2 ANQGSEA. Trimming removed 0 bases from V and 6 bases from J, with 12 bases in between. The CDR3 loop spans 14 amino acids. This CDR3 reads CSVEDPGRGNIQYF. The CDR3 DNA follows: TGCAGCGTTGAAGACCCTGGCAGGGGAAACATTCAGTACTTC.

This clone appeared a few times. The chain is built from TRBV6-4 and TRBJ2-3; 9 nucleotides agree with TRBD2. Losses at the gene ends were 3 bases for V and 4 bases for J; bases not matched to a gene: 5. This CDR3 spans 15 amino acids. CDR1 is MRHNA and CDR2 is SNTAGT in the germline V gene. CDR3 in amino acids: CASSEGAGGSDTQYF. The CDR3, as DNA: TGTGCCAGCAGTGAGGGAGCGGGAGGCTCAGATACGCAGTATTTT.

This CDR3 reads CASRFQGSGANVLTF. The CDR3 coding sequence is TGTGCCAGCAGATTTCAGGGGAGTGGGGCCAACGTCCTGACTTTC. This chain links TRBV5-6 with TRBJ2-6; D may be TRBD1 (6 bases). The CDR3 covers 15 residues. Germline CDR1 reads SGHDT; CDR2 reads YYEEEE. Trimming removed 5 bases at V and 3 bases at J, with 12 bases between.

The chain has TRBV5-6 and TRBJ2-5; 7 bases align to TRBD2. The length of the CDR3 is 17 residues. The V gene's germline CDR1 is SGHDT and CDR2 YYEEEE. With V trimmed by 5 bases and J by 5 bases, 18 bases remained unmatched. CDR3 sequence: CASSRQLAPKVGETQYF. Written as DNA, the CDR3 is TGTGCCAGCAGTCGCCAACTAGCGCCGAAGGTGGGCGAGACCCAGTACTTC.